One and the same sample provided the 30 T cell receptor beta chains below, sequenced in a study of type 1 regulatory T cells. These TCRs' antigens remain unknown. One entry per CDR3 protein, called by TCRdb with MiXCR from the reads. The data hold just under 65,000 distinct CDR3 sequences, with around 49% observed a single time. The sequencing sample was made of cultured non-Tr1 T cells, either the whole culture or a sorted T cell fraction (not recorded which). These TCRs come from a human donor in good health.

The chain recombines TRBV7-2 with TRBJ2-7; 8 bases align to TRBD2. The CDR3 totals 17 residues. Germline-derived CDR1 and CDR2 are SGHTA and FQGNSA. The V and J ends lost 4 bases and 5 bases, in that order; junction bases with no gene match: 16. The CDR3 coding sequence is TGTGCCAGCAGCTCACGATTCGGCCTAGCGGGTTCCCACGAGCAGTACTTC. Encoded protein: CASSSRFGLAGSHEQYF.

The chain employs TRBV7-9 and TRBJ2-3, with TRBD2 matching 7 bases. Trimming at V came to 5 bases and at J to 2 bases, leaving 7 bases not matched to a gene. This CDR3 has 15 amino acids. Per germline, CDR1 SEHNR and CDR2 FQNEAQ (reference sequence). The CDR3 protein is CASSQGLGPTDTQYF. As DNA, the CDR3 is TGTGCCAGCAGCCAAGGACTAGGACCCACAGATACGCAGTATTTT.

The V and J genes are TRBV4-1 and TRBJ1-1; a weak D match, TRBD1 (5 bases). CDR1 is MGHRA, CDR2 YSYEKL, per germline. Trimming took off 5 bases at V and 6 bases at J, with 16 bases between the two ends. The CDR3 contains 14 residues. CDR3: CASSSPGGKAEAFF. The DNA of the CDR3 is TGCGCCAGCAGCTCCCCGGGGGGGAAAGCTGAAGCTTTCTTT.

The V and J genes are TRBV5-8 and TRBJ2-2; TRBD1 aligns across 7 bases. V lost 4 bases and J lost 14; bases outside the gene matches: 5. Looked up from germline, CDR1 is SGHTS and CDR2 is YDEGEE. The length of the CDR3 is 11 residues. This CDR3 is CASSNRGRLFF. CDR3 DNA: TGTGCCAGCAGCAACAGGGGAAGACTGTTTTTT.

This clonotype showed up just a few times. The chain is built from TRBV6-1 and TRBJ1-2, with TRBD1 identical over 10 bases. V lost 5 bases, J lost 8 bases, and 8 bases stayed unmatched. From germline, CDR1 is MNHNS and CDR2 SASEGT. This CDR3 is built from 14 residues. This CDR3 reads CASSLTGTGEGYTF. The CDR3 DNA is TGTGCCAGCAGTTTGACGGGGACAGGGGAAGGCTACACCTTC.

The chain has TRBV2 and TRBJ1-4, with unresolved D. Deletions cut 4 bases from V and 2 bases from J, with 17 bases between. The CDR3 sequence is 17 residues long. Looked up from germline, CDR1 is SNHLY and CDR2 is FYNNEI. The CDR3 spells CASSVEGGVATNEKLFF. The CDR3 DNA is TGTGCCAGCAGTGTTGAAGGCGGGGTGGCGACTAATGAAAAACTGTTTTTT.

CDR3 sequence: CASSLGLAGAVVFF. For the CDR3, the DNA is TGCGCCAGCAGCCTCGGACTAGCGGGGGCAGTGGTGTTTTTT. The chain recombines TRBV4-1 with TRBJ2-2; TRBD2 aligns across 13 bases. Germline V CDR1 and CDR2: MGHRA, YSYEKL. The J segment lost 15 bases and the V segment lost 4 bases, leaving 8 bases of the junction unmatched. This CDR3 has 14 residues.

This clonotype was counted only a few times. This chain joins TRBV6-5 and TRBJ2-1, with D possibly being TRBD1 or TRBD2 (5 bases each). The CDR3 consists of 13 residues. Germline lookup yields CDR1 MNHEY and CDR2 SVGAGI. The V end was cut by 8 bases, the J end by 1 base, with 9 bases between. CDR3 amino acids: CASRGRSYNEQFF. The CDR3 DNA follows: TGTGCCAGCCGGGGCAGATCCTACAATGAGCAGTTCTTC.

This clonotype was picked up a small number of times. V and J are TRBV10-3 and TRBJ2-7, with 9 bases lining up with TRBD1. The junction had 8 bases not matched to a gene; V was cut back by 7 bases and J by 7 bases. Germline V gene sequence: CDR1 ENHRY, CDR2 SYGVKD. This CDR3 is built from 13 residues. The CDR3 nucleotides read TGTGCCATCAAAGAGGGACAGGGAGGGGAGCAGTACTTC. Encoded protein: CAIKEGQGGEQYF.

V gene TRBV7-9 combines with J gene TRBJ2-3, with a weak D call TRBD1 (5 bases). Trimming pared 1 base from V and 1 base from J, leaving 6 bases between. This CDR3 has 14 residues. Germline CDR1 and CDR2: SEHNR and FQNEAQ (reference sequence). In DNA form, the CDR3 reads TGTGCCAGCAGCTTAGAACAGGGCACAGATACGCAGTATTTT. Translation gives CASSLEQGTDTQYF.

The DNA for the CDR3 is TGTGCCAGCAGCTCAATGACAAGCACCAGTGGCTACACCTTC. As protein: CASSSMTSTSGYTF. This chain joins TRBV6-2 or TRBV6-3 and TRBJ1-2, with no clear D. CDR1 is MNHEY, CDR2 SVGEGT, per germline. The V end lost 6 bases, the J end lost 7 bases, and 18 bases lay between the germline ends. The CDR3 has 14 residues.

The V gene is TRBV6-5, the J gene TRBJ2-5; D call uncertain. Trimming removed 8 bases at V and 5 bases at J, with 12 bases between. CDR3 length: 12 residues. Per the germline V gene, CDR1 is MNHEY and CDR2 is SVGAGI. The CDR3 loop reads CASLGSGETQYF. In DNA, the CDR3 is TGTGCCAGCTTAGGGTCCGGGGAGACCCAGTACTTC.

V and J are TRBV5-1 and TRBJ1-2; D remains ambiguous. Germline lookup yields CDR1 SGHRS and CDR2 YFSETQ. V lost 3 bases and J 2 bases, leaving 8 bases between the germline ends. The CDR3 contains 13 residues. Here the CDR3 DNA reads TGCGCCAGCAGCTCATCAGAGAACTATGGCTACACCTTC. Translating it yields CASSSSENYGYTF.

The gene calls are TRBV3-1 and TRBJ1-1, with 7 positions matching TRBD1. The junction had 5 bases not matched to a gene; V was cut back by 7 bases and J by 3 bases. CDR1 LGHDT and CDR2 YNNKEL come from the germline V gene (reference sequence). The CDR3 has 13 residues. The CDR3 spells CASTQGGYTEAFF. Here the CDR3 DNA reads TGTGCCAGCACCCAGGGGGGTTACACTGAAGCTTTCTTT. Together with reference TRBV3-1 and TRBJ1-1, the CDR3 gives the full variable domain: DTAVSQTPKYLVTQMGNDKSIKCEQNLGHDTMYWYKQDSKKFLKIMFSYNNKELIINETVPNRFSPKSPDKAHLNLHINSLELGDSAVYFCASTQGGYTEAFFGQGTRLTVV.

This clonotype was seen more than once but under ten times. The chain is built from TRBV7-2 and TRBJ1-1; D remains ambiguous. Germline V CDR1 and CDR2: SGHTA, FQGNSA. The CDR3 runs 12 residues. The germline V and J ends were trimmed by 2 bases and 11 bases, with 12 bases remaining between them. The CDR3 nucleotides are TGTGCCAGCAGCTTATACGACGCTAGTGCTTTCTTT. It encodes CASSLYDASAFF.

The chain employs TRBV7-9 and TRBJ1-4; D remains ambiguous. Germline V gene sequence: CDR1 SEHNR, CDR2 FQNEAQ (reference sequence). The CDR3 is 15 amino acids. The V gene lost 4 bases and the J gene lost 8 bases, with 17 bases spanning the gap. As DNA, the CDR3 is TGTGCCAGCAGCTCAAATCCGGCCCTGGGGGAAAAACTGTTTTTT. The encoded protein is CASSSNPALGEKLFF.

This clonotype appeared once. The chain employs TRBV12-3 or TRBV12-4 and TRBJ2-5; 10 positions match TRBD1. CDR3 size: 15 residues. Trimming at V came to 5 bases and at J to 5 bases, leaving 8 bases not matched to a gene. CDR3 protein: CASSQGQGLAETQYF. The CDR3 coding sequence is TGTGCCAGCAGTCAGGGACAGGGGCTCGCGGAGACCCAGTACTTC.

The chain is built from TRBV11-2 and TRBJ1-4; 8 bases are a match to TRBD1. The CDR3 has 16 amino acids. Germline-derived CDR1 and CDR2 are SGHAT and FQNNGV. The V segment lost 3 bases and the J segment 4 bases; nucleotides outside the gene matches: 7. The CDR3 sequence is CASSFADRGINEKLFF. CDR3 bases: TGTGCCAGCAGCTTTGCCGACAGGGGTATTAATGAAAAACTGTTTTTT.

The chain joins TRBV4-1 to TRBJ1-5; the D is unclear. Germline V CDR1 and CDR2: MGHRA, YSYEKL. CDR3 length: 15 amino acids. The V gene lost 2 bases and the J gene lost 4 bases, with 12 bases spanning the gap. The CDR3 reads CASSQTGPINQPQHF. The CDR3 bases are TGCGCCAGCAGCCAAACCGGACCGATTAATCAGCCCCAGCATTTT.

V usage is TRBV5-1 and J usage is TRBJ2-1, with 12 bases that match TRBD2. The J segment lost 5 bases and the V segment lost 3 bases, leaving 3 bases of the junction unmatched. The germline gives CDR1 SGHRS, CDR2 YFSETQ. The length of the CDR3 is 15 residues. CDR3: CASSSRTSGDNEQFF. DNA for the CDR3: TGCGCCAGCAGCTCGAGGACTAGCGGGGACAATGAGCAGTTCTTC. The full variable domain, in which reference TRBV5-1 and TRBJ2-1 provide the parts outside the CDR3, is KAGVTQTPRYLIKTRGQQVTLSCSPISGHRSVSWYQQTPGQGLQFLFEYFSETQRNKGNFPGRFSGRQFSNSRSEMNVSTLELGDSALYLCASSSRTSGDNEQFFGPGTRLTVL.

The chain joins TRBV10-2 to TRBJ1-3; 10 bases agree with TRBD1. This CDR3 contains 17 residues. Germline V gene sequence: CDR1 WSHSY, CDR2 SAAADI. The V gene end was trimmed by 4 bases and the J gene end by 0 bases; junction bases not matched to a gene: 6. The CDR3 DNA is TGCGCCAGCAGTGTTGGGACAGGGGTGAGCTCTGGAAACACCATATATTTT. Amino acids: CASSVGTGVSSGNTIYF.

In its sample, this clonotype is medium-sized. The chain has TRBV20-1 and TRBJ2-7; tentatively, D is TRBD1 (6 bases). With 0 bases removed from V and 6 bases from J, the gap between germline ends came to 15 bases. Germline values: CDR1 DFQATT, CDR2 SNEGSKA (reference sequence). The CDR3 is 14 amino acids. The CDR3 loop is CSARDPQGLSEQYF. As DNA, the CDR3 is TGCAGTGCTAGAGATCCCCAGGGGCTCTCCGAGCAGTACTTC.

The chain combines TRBV11-2 with TRBJ2-1; D gene unclear. CDR3 length equals 16 residues. The germline gives CDR1 SGHAT, CDR2 FQNNGV. Trimming stripped 2 bases from V and 0 bases from J, with 11 bases between. The CDR3 bases are TGTGCCAGCAGCTTACGACCAGATGGCTCCTACAATGAGCAGTTCTTC. Its translation is CASSLRPDGSYNEQFF.

This chain connects TRBV19 to TRBJ1-6; D is unclear. V dropped 5 bases and J dropped 8 bases, with 13 bases sitting between them. The CDR3 consists of 14 residues. Per germline, CDR1 LNHDA and CDR2 SQIVND (reference sequence). CDR3 DNA: TGTGCCAGTAGTCTCCGGACGGGAGATTCACCCCTCCACTTT. Protein product: CASSLRTGDSPLHF.

This clonotype has a handful of counts. The rearrangement links TRBV10-3 to TRBJ1-1; a possible D gene is TRBD1 (6 bases). Trimming stripped 6 bases from V and 0 bases from J, with 11 bases between. Germline V gene data show CDR1 as ENHRY and CDR2 as SYGVKD. This CDR3 region has 14 residues. The chain's CDR3 is CAIRGGHMNTEAFF. The DNA for the CDR3 is TGTGCCATCAGGGGGGGACACATGAACACTGAAGCTTTCTTT.

The chain links TRBV6-6 to TRBJ2-3; D call uncertain. V lost 5 bases and J 3 bases, leaving 6 bases between the germline ends. The germline V gene encodes CDR1 MNHNY and CDR2 SVGAGI (reference sequence). This CDR3 region has 12 residues. The CDR3 nucleotides are TGTGCCAGCAGTCGCGCAACAGATACGCAGTATTTT. Protein sequence: CASSRATDTQYF.

This clonotype was detected a few times. The chain joins TRBV11-2 to TRBJ1-1, with unresolved D. The ends were cut back, 5 bases at V and 0 bases at J, with 13 bases in the middle. The CDR3 sequence is 15 residues long. Germline loops: CDR1 SGHAT, CDR2 FQNNGV. CDR3 loop: CASSPLTTMNTEAFF. Here the CDR3 DNA reads TGTGCCAGCAGCCCGCTTACGACAATGAACACTGAAGCTTTCTTT.

V and J are TRBV7-2 and TRBJ2-4; D perhaps matches TRBD2 (5 bases). The V end was cut by 2 bases, the J end by 7 bases, with 12 bases between. This CDR3 is built from 14 residues. Germline V gives CDR1 SGHTA, CDR2 FQGNSA. CDR3 DNA: TGTGCCAGCAGCTTAAACGGGGTCTTGAACATTCAGTACTTC. Translation: CASSLNGVLNIQYF.

This clonotype is medium-sized by share. The J gene is TRBJ2-3, the V gene TRBV27, with 11 bases that match TRBD1. V lost 5 bases and J lost 4; bases outside the gene matches: 2. The germline V gene encodes CDR1 MNHEY and CDR2 SMNVEV (reference sequence). The CDR3 covers 14 residues. In nucleotides, the CDR3 is TGTGCCAGCAGTAAGGGACAGGGGGCAGATACGCAGTATTTT. It codes for CASSKGQGADTQYF.

The genes are TRBV4-1 and TRBJ1-2; D perhaps matches TRBD1 (6 bases). Per germline, CDR1 MGHRA and CDR2 YSYEKL. Deletions cut 3 bases from V and 10 bases from J, with 21 bases between. This CDR3 has 15 residues. CDR3 in amino acids: CASSHPTGGSGDYTF. Written as DNA, the CDR3 is TGCGCCAGCAGCCACCCGACAGGAGGCTCGGGTGACTACACCTTC.